This T cell receptor beta chain was retrieved from a study of blood T cell repertoires in COVID-19. About the research overall: Acute and convalescent COVID-19 specimens originated in the United States, Italy and Spain. T cells, B-cell-depleted T cells, or PBMCs supplied cDNA or gDNA.

Original analysis: Using reference gene primer amplification, nucleated cell counts were estimated. The assay was immunoSEQ multiplex PCR, and TCRdb's table has in-frame clones only and misses some. V, J and clone size are taken as reported in that table, and D and trimming were inferred from the DNA itself. The data show about 170,000 clones, with 70% to 85% seen just once and around a fifth held by the top ten. The CDR3 is 13 amino acids. Trimming stripped 6 bases from V and 4 bases from J, with 7 bases between. The clonotype was recovered from an elderly woman with acute or convalescent COVID-19. Sequencing used peripheral blood. The genes are TRBV12-3 or TRBV12-4 and TRBJ2-6; D unresolved. The CDR3 sequence: CASSPSGANVLTF. The CDR3 bases are TGTGCCAGCAGCCCGTCCGGGGCCAACGTCCTGACTTTC.